The sequence of this TCR beta chain was determined in a study of cytomegalovirus exposure and HLA in healthy donors. The germline CDR1 and CDR2 sequences are SQVTM and ANQGSEA. V gave up 4 bases and J gave up 2 bases, with 11 bases separating them. The CDR3 covers 13 residues. Use of 60 Vbeta and 13 Jbeta primers characterized the PCR. Using immunoSEQ multiplex PCR, the repertoire was profiled, and TCRdb retains in-frame clones only, with some absent. The sample includes approximately 130,000 clones. Regarding this clone: Antigen unknown.

Notes on the study in general: Clonal expansion, a later analysis showed, was greater in HLA-associated TCR beta chains than in equally common others. What a later analysis reportedly showed was that an Asian-associated ancestry cluster had fewer N-insertions than the approximately 700-donor mean.

Material: PBMCs. This sequence originates from an older woman in good health and CMV-seronegative. The rearrangement joins TRBV29-1 to TRBJ1-2; D gene ambiguous. CDR3 sequence (DNA): TGCAGCGTTGCGAGGGAGTTGAACTATGGCTACACCTTC. This sequence encodes CSVARELNYGYTF.